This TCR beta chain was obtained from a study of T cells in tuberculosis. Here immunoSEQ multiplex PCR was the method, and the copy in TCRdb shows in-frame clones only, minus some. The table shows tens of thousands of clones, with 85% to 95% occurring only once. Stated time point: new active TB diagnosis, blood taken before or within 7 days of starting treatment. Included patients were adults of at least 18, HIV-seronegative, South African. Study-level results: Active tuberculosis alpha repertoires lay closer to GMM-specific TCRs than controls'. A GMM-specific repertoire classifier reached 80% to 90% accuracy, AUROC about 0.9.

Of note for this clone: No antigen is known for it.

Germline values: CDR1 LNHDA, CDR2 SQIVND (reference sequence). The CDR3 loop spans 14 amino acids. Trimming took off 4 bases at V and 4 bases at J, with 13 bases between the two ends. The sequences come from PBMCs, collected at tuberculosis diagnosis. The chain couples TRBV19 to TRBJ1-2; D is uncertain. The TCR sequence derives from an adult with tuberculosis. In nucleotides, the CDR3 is TGTGCCAGTAGTACGGGATATCTAGGCTATGGCTACACCTTC. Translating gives CASSTGYLGYGYTF.